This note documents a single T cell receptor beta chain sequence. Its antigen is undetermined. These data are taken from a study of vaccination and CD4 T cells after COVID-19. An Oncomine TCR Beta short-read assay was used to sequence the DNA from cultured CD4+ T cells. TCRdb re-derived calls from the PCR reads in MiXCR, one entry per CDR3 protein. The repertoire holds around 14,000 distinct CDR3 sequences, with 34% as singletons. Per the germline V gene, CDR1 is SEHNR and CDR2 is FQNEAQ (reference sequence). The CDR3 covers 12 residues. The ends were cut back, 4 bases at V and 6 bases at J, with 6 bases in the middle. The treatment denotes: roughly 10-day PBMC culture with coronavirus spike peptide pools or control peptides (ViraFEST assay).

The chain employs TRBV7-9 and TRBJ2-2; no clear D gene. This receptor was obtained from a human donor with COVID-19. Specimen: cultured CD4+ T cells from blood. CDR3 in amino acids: CASSSDAGELFF. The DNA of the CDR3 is TGTGCCAGCAGCTCCGATGCCGGGGAGCTGTTTTTT.